This record covers a single TCR beta chain. Its antigen is still unknown. The CDR3 covers 13 residues. Germline CDR1 SQVTM, CDR2 ANQGSEA. V trimming: 5 bases; J trimming: 2 bases; junction bases outside the gene matches: 3. This specimen comes from a study of CD8+CD57+ T cells in acquired aplastic anemia. Study-level information: Sorted cells (CD4+ and CD8+) yielded DNA amounts that averaged approximately 3 ug. Read counts for CD4+ cells (from healthy donors) averaged about 10.8 million. Study conclusions and caveats: Both patients and controls carried the same twenty-nine CD8+ CDR3 sequences. Simpson's diversity of CD8+ cells was not significantly different in patients compared with controls.

The template used for profiling TCR beta VDJ and CDR3 was genomic DNA. TCRdb called the reads again in MiXCR, with one record for every CDR3 protein. Of 55,000 to 80,000 distinct CDR3 sequences listed, roughly half are singletons. Sequenced sample: sorted CD4+, CD8+, or CD8+CD57+ T cells (not recorded which) from PBMCs. The chain is built from TRBV29-1 and TRBJ1-3, with TRBD1 matching over 7 bases. This clonotype was sampled from a human donor in good health, serving as a control. CDR3 loop: CSVITGAGNTIYF. Written as DNA, the CDR3 is TGCAGCGTTATAACAGGGGCTGGAAACACCATATATTTT.